This T cell receptor beta chain was sequenced during a study of control samples from healthy donors and cancer patients. Generated by immunoSEQ multiplex PCR, the TCRdb table keeps only in-frame clones and is missing some. Of 150,000 to 200,000 clones in the sample, about 94% were seen once. This receptor was identified in a woman aged 40-49 years in good health. Input material: blood.

In DNA, the CDR3 is TGCGCCAGCAGCCAAGAGAGACACGGAAGAAGCTCCCATGGCTACACCTTC. Its protein product is CASSQERHGRSSHGYTF. The chain recombines TRBV4-3 with TRBJ1-2, with D unresolved. The CDR3 has 17 residues. V was clipped by 0 bases and J by 6 bases, with 20 bases between them. From germline, CDR1 is LGHNA and CDR2 YSLEER.